This T cell receptor beta chain was recovered during a study of early T cells in non-severe SARS-CoV-2 infection. This clonotype was counted between two and nine times. Individual cDNA molecules received unique molecular identifiers during library preparation. TCRdb re-derived calls from the 5' RACE reads in MiXCR, one entry per CDR3 protein. In the table there are 70,000 to 85,000 distinct CDR3 sequences, around 10% of which are singletons. Per germline, CDR1 SNHLY and CDR2 FYNNEI. Trimming cost V 2 bases and J 7 bases, with 8 bases left between them. This CDR3 contains 12 residues. The source of this sequence is an adult who was a healthcare worker with PCR-confirmed SARS-CoV-2 infection or an uninfected control (not recorded which). The donor label of this sample is uncertain. The rearrangement joins TRBV2 to TRBJ1-2, with D hard to call. Sequenced material: whole blood, taken at baseline. The CDR3 DNA is TGTGCCAGCAGTGAAACACAGAGTGGCTACACCTTC. Translated, it gives CASSETQSGYTF.